This T cell receptor beta chain was profiled in a study of OX40 agonist ivuxolimab in advanced cancers. For the wider study: Ivuxolimab was an agonistic, fully human IgG2 monoclonal antibody directed against OX40 (CD134), a costimulatory receptor. A male proportion of roughly 80% and a mean age of approximately 58 years, ranging from about 20 to 79, were recorded for the dose-escalation cohort. Of the roughly 51 dose-escalation patients, hepatocellular carcinoma was present in about 20, melanoma in approximately 15, renal cell carcinoma in 9 and head and neck cancer in 9. The paper reports the monotherapy dose-escalation portion (N of about 54 patients) of the phase I ivuxolimab trial. Partial responses were achieved by three dose-escalation patients, of whom one had hepatocellular carcinoma and two had cutaneous melanoma. Intravenous ivuxolimab was administered to patients every 2 weeks at six dose levels: 0.01, 0.1, 0.3, 1.5, 3 and 10 mg/kg. Patients were allowed to have had prior anti-PD-1, anti-PD-L1 or anti-CTLA-4 therapy, and approximately 43% of the dose-escalation patients had previously received checkpoint inhibitors. Peripheral TCRbeta sequencing aimed to test whether ivuxolimab altered TCR sequence diversity and caused clonal T-cell expansion.

The trial excluded patients who had a history of autoimmune disease or were on systemic immunosuppression. In every dose cohort, peripheral blood was drawn for TCR sequencing at baseline, cycle 4 day 1, and cycle 7 day 1. Samples were obtained from an open-label, multicenter, first-in-human phase I dose-escalation trial of ivuxolimab. Adults with locally advanced or metastatic melanoma, renal cell, hepatocellular, or head and neck squamous cell carcinoma were enrolled in the trial. Before TCR sequencing, CD4+ T cells and CD8+ T cells were sorted from peripheral blood as separate populations. General conclusions and limits of the study: At doses from 0.1 to 3.0 mg/kg, clonal expansion was seen in both CD4+ and CD8+ blood T cells between baseline and week 6. The antigen specificity of the clonally expanded peripheral T cells was not determined. In partial responders in the 0.1-3.0 mg/kg groups, normalized peripheral clonal expansion was found to be among the lowest, especially among CD8+ T cells. On average, CD8+ T cells showed more expanded clones than CD4+ T cells after ivuxolimab. Low levels of normalized T-cell clonal expansion were also seen in some patients who did not respond.

The cysteine opens and the phenylalanine closes a CDR3 of 15 amino acids. Of all the DNA, just the CDR3 is kept, 45 bases in frame from base 1. CDR1 and CDR2, per the germline V gene, are KGHSH and LQKENI. Compared with germline, V lacks 3 bases and J lacks 5 bases; bases without a gene match: 4. Points on this clone: No antigen is known for it. Base qualities are not at hand, and no much larger clone is one base apart.

Genomic DNA was extracted from sorted cells for sequencing of the TCRbeta CDR3 region. The immunoSEQ Assay was used for sequencing of TCRbeta CDR3 regions. TCRdb re-hosts the immuneACCESS table, in-frame sequences only. Its copies lack some clones; in the studies checked, an unresolved V gene accounts for under half of them, and the cause for the rest is not known. Counted in this sample were 40,000 to 50,000 clones; approximately 86% of them appeared once. The leading ten clones occupy around an eighth of the sample. Rearrangement joined TRBV18 to TRBJ2-7, with TRBD2 matching 13 junction bases. The input for sequencing was CD4+ or CD8+ T cells sorted from blood, taken in a trial of the OX40 agonist ivuxolimab. The sequence was collected from an adult with an advanced solid tumor such as melanoma, head and neck, liver or kidney cancer. The CDR3 region: CASSPRLAGGDEQYF. The bases are TGTGCCAGCTCACCCAGACTAGCGGGAGGTGACGAGCAGTACTTC.